The next 15 T cell receptor beta chains were all read from a single sample in a study of metastatic and nonmetastatic thyroid tumors. TCRdb recomputed clones from the PCR reads via MiXCR. This sample has roughly 40,000 clones, with 24% found just once. No patient received treatment before thyroid surgery. Sequenced sample: tumor tissue. The receptors come from a female donor with papillary thyroid cancer or a benign thyroid nodule (not recorded which). Some clones in this sample may be carry-over from other donors' samples.

By frequency in the sample, this clone is medium-sized. This rearrangement joins TRBV19 to TRBJ2-7; a weak D match, TRBD1 (6 bases). Trimming pared 9 bases from V and 6 bases from J, leaving 15 bases between. The CDR3 has 12 residues. The germline CDR1 and CDR2 sequences are LNHDA and SQIVND (reference sequence). The CDR3 reads CASRDKASEQYF. In DNA form, the CDR3 reads TGTGCCAGCCGGGACAAAGCTTCCGAGCAGTACTTC. The whole variable domain, filled in from reference TRBV19 and TRBJ2-7, reads DGGITQSPKYLFRKEGQNVTLSCEQNLNHDAMYWYRQDPGQGLRLIYYSQIVNDFQKGDIAEGYSVSREKKESFPLTVTSAQKNPTAFYLCASRDKASEQYFGPGTRLTVT.

The CDR3 DNA sequence: TGTGCCAGCAGCACCATGGGGCTCACAACAGATACGCAGTATTTT. Its translation is CASSTMGLTTDTQYF. The chain combines TRBV9 with TRBJ2-3, with D possibly being TRBD1 (5 bases). This CDR3 has 15 residues. The V gene's germline CDR1 is SGDLS and CDR2 YYNGEE. V was pared by 4 bases and J by 3 bases, with 15 bases between.

The table lists this clone with a few counts. This chain links TRBV25-1 with TRBJ1-4, with TRBD1 matching over 7 bases. Germline trimming cut 2 bases from V and 3 bases from J; bases unmatched to any gene: 0. CDR3 length equals 14 residues. Germline CDR1 is MGHDK and CDR2 is SYGVNS. CDR3 loop: CASSEGTANEKLFF. The CDR3 coding sequence is TGTGCCAGCAGTGAAGGGACAGCTAATGAAAAACTGTTTTTT.

This clone has a handful of counts. One base away lies a much larger clone, so this may be a sequencing read error. V is TRBV29-1 and J is TRBJ2-3; tentative D call: TRBD2 (5 bases). Germline CDR1 and CDR2: SQVTM and ANQGSEA. The CDR3 extends over 12 amino acids. CDR3 protein: CRVQEGTDTQYF. CDR3 nucleotide sequence: TGCAGAGTTCAGGAGGGCACAGATACGCAGTATTTT.

This chain uses TRBV7-9 with TRBJ1-1, with 9 bases fitting TRBD1. Germline-derived CDR1 and CDR2 are SEHNR and FQNEAQ (reference sequence). V lost 5 bases and J lost 1; bases outside the gene matches: 5. The CDR3 covers 15 residues. The CDR3: CASSDRGGRNTEAFF. The DNA of the CDR3 is TGTGCCAGCAGCGACAGGGGGGGACGGAACACTGAAGCTTTCTTT.

This clone was detected ten times or more. The chain recombines TRBV11-2 with TRBJ2-7; D unresolved. Germline CDR1 SGHAT, CDR2 FQNNGV. The V gene lost 2 bases and the J gene lost 0 bases, with 5 bases spanning the gap. The CDR3 totals 13 residues. CDR3 sequence reads: CASSLRGSYEQYF. The CDR3 DNA sequence: TGTGCCAGCAGCTTAAGAGGCTCCTACGAGCAGTACTTC.

The rearrangement uses TRBV18 and TRBJ2-5; D not certain. The germline V gene has CDR1 KGHSH and CDR2 LQKENI. The V and J ends lost 5 bases and 1 base respectively, with 8 bases between them. There are 13 residues in the CDR3. In nucleotides, the CDR3 is TGTGCCAGCTCAGGGTCGACCCAAGAGACCCAGTACTTC. Amino acid sequence: CASSGSTQETQYF. Full variable domain (outside the CDR3, taken from reference TRBV18 and TRBJ2-5): NAGVMQNPRHLVRRRGQEARLRCSPMKGHSHVYWYRQLPEEGLKFMVYLQKENIIDESGMPKERFSAEFPKEGPSILRIQQVVRGDSAAYFCASSGSTQETQYFGPGTRLLVL.

J is TRBJ2-7 and V is TRBV20-1; D ambiguous. Germline V lookup: CDR1 DFQATT, CDR2 SNEGSKA (reference sequence). This CDR3 contains 12 residues. V dropped 1 base and J dropped 0 bases, with 4 bases sitting between them. The CDR3 sequence is CSARGSSYEQYF. The CDR3 bases are TGCAGTGCTAGAGGCAGCTCCTACGAGCAGTACTTC.

This clone was counted many times. V is TRBV6-1 and J is TRBJ1-2; no reliable D call. Germline assignment: CDR1 MNHNS and CDR2 SASEGT. V was pared by 4 bases and J by 3 bases, with 9 bases between. The CDR3 has 13 amino acids. CDR3 residues: CASSGGRYYGYTF. For the CDR3, the DNA is TGTGCCAGCAGTGGAGGCCGCTACTATGGCTACACCTTC.

This clone was seen ten or more times. The chain employs TRBV20-1 and TRBJ1-1; D is uncertain. The ends were cut back, 3 bases at V and 0 bases at J, with 14 bases in the middle. The CDR3 consists of 15 residues. The germline CDR1 and CDR2 sequences are DFQATT and SNEGSKA (reference sequence). The CDR3 here is CSARGLRTLNTEAFF. In DNA, the CDR3 is TGCAGTGCTAGGGGCCTTCGGACCTTGAACACTGAAGCTTTCTTT.

This clone has a handful of counts. Within the sample, other DNA sequences also encode this same CDR3. The rearrangement uses TRBV28 and TRBJ1-1; tentative D call: TRBD1 (5 bases). V was pared by 4 bases and J by 6 bases, with 18 bases between. This CDR3 is built from 15 residues. CDR1 and CDR2 (germline): MDHEN, SYDVKM. This CDR3 is CASSSPSGGRAEAFF. In DNA, the CDR3 is TGTGCCAGCAGTTCCCCCTCTGGGGGGAGGGCTGAAGCTTTCTTT.

This clone was seen many times. The genes are TRBV27 and TRBJ1-2; the D is unclear. CDR1 MNHEY and CDR2 SMNVEV come from the germline V gene (reference sequence). V was trimmed by 3 bases and J by 0 bases, leaving 14 bases between them. The CDR3 contains 16 residues. Here the CDR3 DNA reads TGTGCCAGCAGTTTGAGCAGATCCCTAGCTAACTATGGCTACACCTTC. Translation gives CASSLSRSLANYGYTF.

This clone showed up just a few times. The genes are TRBV6-1 and TRBJ1-1; possible D gene TRBD1, 5 bases. CDR1 and CDR2 from the germline V gene are MNHNS and SASEGT. The CDR3 length is 14 residues. V was shortened by 6 bases and J by 4 bases, with 15 bases between the two germline ends. The DNA of the CDR3 is TGTGCCAGCAGAGGGGTGGAGCGGACCACTGAAGCTTTCTTT. Its protein is CASRGVERTTEAFF.

The chain couples TRBV6-1 to TRBJ2-3, with D maybe TRBD1 (5 bases). Germline V gene lookup returns CDR1 MNHNS and CDR2 SASEGT. V lost 8 bases and J 4 bases, leaving 16 bases between the germline ends. This CDR3 comprises 14 residues. The CDR3 DNA follows: TGTGCCAGCCAGGCGGCAGGGATGTCAGATACGCAGTATTTT. Translated: CASQAAGMSDTQYF.

The V gene is TRBV6-1, the J gene TRBJ2-6; D possibly corresponds to TRBD2 (6 bases). This CDR3 region has 15 residues. Per germline, CDR1 MNHNS and CDR2 SASEGT. The germline V and J ends were trimmed by 7 bases and 0 bases, with 10 bases remaining between them. CDR3 sequence reads: CASTGLNSGANVLTF. The CDR3 coding sequence is TGTGCCAGCACGGGACTGAACTCTGGGGCCAACGTCCTGACTTTC.